These 26 T cell receptor beta chains originate from one sample sequenced in a study of cytomegalovirus exposure and HLA in healthy donors. With 60 Vbeta and 13 Jbeta primers, the PCR was carried out. Sequencing was performed with immunoSEQ multiplex PCR; in TCRdb, only in-frame clones are kept and a portion is missing. The sample data list 130,000 to 150,000 clones. The material sequenced was PBMCs. The receptors originated from a man in his forties in good health and CMV-seronegative.

The chain uses TRBV10-3 and TRBJ1-3; no clear D gene. V lost 3 bases and J 2 bases, leaving 8 bases between the germline ends. The CDR3 loop spans 14 amino acids. Germline-derived CDR1 and CDR2 are ENHRY and SYGVKD. CDR3 sequence reads: CAISDAGAGNTIYF. The CDR3 coding sequence is TGTGCCATCAGTGATGCCGGGGCTGGAAACACCATATATTTT.

For this clone: Sequence at one end of the junction differs from germline and may be a read error. The rearrangement links TRBV25-1 to TRBJ2-7; 9 bases are a match to TRBD2. The CDR3 spans 11 residues. Germline V CDR1 and CDR2: MGHDK, SYGVNS. CDR3 in DNA: TGTGCCAGCAGTGAAACTAGCGGGCCCCAGTTC. It is translated as CASSETSGPQF.

The rearrangement joins TRBV6-1 to TRBJ1-2; D remains ambiguous. Germline lookup yields CDR1 MNHNS and CDR2 SASEGT. The CDR3 covers 12 residues. Trimming cost V 2 bases and J 8 bases, with 9 bases left between them. The CDR3 sequence is CASSELQRGYTF. The CDR3 DNA reads TGTGCCAGCAGTGAACTTCAGCGCGGCTACACCTTC.

This chain uses TRBV2 with TRBJ1-6; 9 nucleotides line up with TRBD1. The CDR3 totals 16 residues. Germline lookup yields CDR1 SNHLY and CDR2 FYNNEI. The J segment lost 5 bases and the V segment lost 3 bases, leaving 5 bases of the junction unmatched. The DNA for the CDR3 is TGTGCCAGCAGTGATGCCGGGACAGGGAATAATTCACCCCTCCACTTT. It encodes CASSDAGTGNNSPLHF.

The chain recombines TRBV7-2 with TRBJ2-1; 7 bases match TRBD1. CDR3 length equals 15 residues. CDR1 SGHTA and CDR2 FQGNSA come from the germline V gene. V was pared by 1 base and J by 7 bases, with 7 bases of the junction left unmatched. The CDR3 bases are TGTGCCAGCAGCTTAGTAGGGGGCTGGCAGAATGAGCAGTTCTTC. It specifies CASSLVGGWQNEQFF.

This chain uses TRBV10-3 with TRBJ2-7; maybe TRBD1 (5 bases). The CDR3 is 14 amino acids. CDR1 is ENHRY and CDR2 is SYGVKD in the germline V gene. Trimming took off 0 bases at V and 3 bases at J, with 9 bases between the two ends. CDR3 nucleotides: TGTGCCATCAGTGAGTCGCGACAGAGCTACGAGCAGTACTTC. Its translation is CAISESRQSYEQYF.

This chain connects TRBV7-8 to TRBJ2-3; TRBD2 agrees at 8 bases. The CDR3 totals 16 residues. The V and J ends lost 6 bases and 4 bases, in that order; junction bases with no gene match: 12. The V gene's germline CDR1 is SGHVS and CDR2 FQNEAQ. CDR3: CASRFTGGGNADTQYF. In nucleotides, the CDR3 is TGTGCCAGCAGGTTTACCGGGGGGGGCAATGCAGATACGCAGTATTTT.

This chain connects TRBV7-2 to TRBJ1-1; D unclear. The CDR3 totals 12 residues. V was pared by 1 base and J by 8 bases, with 8 bases between. Germline V gene sequence: CDR1 SGHTA, CDR2 FQGNSA. The CDR3, as DNA: TGTGCCAGCAGCTTAGGTGTGAGGGAAGCTTTCTTT. As protein: CASSLGVREAFF.

V is TRBV19 and J is TRBJ2-7, with 7 bases fitting TRBD1. Trimming removed 5 bases from V and 3 bases from J; junction bases left unmatched: 13. CDR3 length: 16 amino acids. CDR1 and CDR2 from the germline V gene are LNHDA and SQIVND (reference sequence). This CDR3 reads CASSPSGQLIVYEQYF. The DNA for the CDR3 is TGTGCCAGTAGTCCATCGGGACAGCTGATTGTCTACGAGCAGTACTTC.

The V gene is TRBV6-6, the J gene TRBJ1-1; 8 bases match TRBD1. Trimming took 1 base from V and 9 from J; bases not matched to a gene: 10. Germline-derived CDR1 and CDR2 are MNHNY and SVGAGI (reference sequence). The CDR3 is made up of 15 amino acids. This chain's CDR3 is CASSYFPQGARQAFF. The CDR3 nucleotides are TGTGCCAGCAGTTACTTCCCCCAGGGGGCCAGGCAAGCTTTCTTT.

This chain joins TRBV6-1 and TRBJ2-1; 7 positions agree with TRBD1. Germline V lookup: CDR1 MNHNS, CDR2 SASEGT. Trimming at V came to 6 bases and at J to 5 bases, leaving 7 bases not matched to a gene. This CDR3 has 14 amino acids. The DNA for the CDR3 is TGTGCCAGCAGCCTAGACAGGGTCCACAATGAGCAGTTCTTC. It translates to CASSLDRVHNEQFF.

The V and J genes are TRBV18 and TRBJ2-4; TRBD2 is a possible D gene (7 bases). There are 15 residues in the CDR3. V gave up 0 bases and J gave up 5 bases, with 11 bases separating them. The germline CDR1 and CDR2 sequences are KGHSH and LQKENI. The CDR3, as DNA: TGTGCCAGCTCACCACCGGGAGGGGGAGAAAACATTCAGTACTTC. Residues: CASSPPGGGENIQYF. Supplemented by reference TRBV18 and TRBJ2-4, the full variable domain reads NAGVMQNPRHLVRRRGQEARLRCSPMKGHSHVYWYRQLPEEGLKFMVYLQKENIIDESGMPKERFSAEFPKEGPSILRIQQVVRGDSAAYFCASSPPGGGENIQYFGAGTRLSVL.

The chain uses TRBV7-9 and TRBJ2-2, with TRBD1 as a possible D gene (6 bases). CDR1 is SEHNR, CDR2 FQNEAQ, per germline (reference sequence). V was pared by 4 bases and J by 0 bases, with 15 bases between. The CDR3 has 17 amino acids. The CDR3: CASSSPAGTPNTGELFF. CDR3 in DNA: TGTGCCAGCAGCTCGCCAGCCGGGACACCGAACACCGGGGAGCTGTTTTTT. Drawing the rest from reference TRBV7-9 and TRBJ2-2, the complete variable domain is DTGVSQNPRHKITKRGQNVTFRCDPISEHNRLYWYRQTLGQGPEFLTYFQNEAQLEKSRLLSDRFSAERPKGSFSTLEIQRTEQGDSAMYLCASSSPAGTPNTGELFFGEGSRLTVL.

A note on this clone: The junction departs from the called germline gene at one end, perhaps through a read error. The chain uses TRBV27 and TRBJ1-1; 8 nucleotides line up with TRBD1. The germline gives CDR1 MNHEY, CDR2 SMNVEV (reference sequence). This CDR3 has 17 residues. The CDR3 loop reads CAGSFKSNRGRGTEAFF. CDR3 bases: TGTGCCGGCAGCTTCAAGTCCAACAGGGGGAGGGGTACTGAAGCTTTCTTT.

The chain combines TRBV7-8 with TRBJ2-7, with D perhaps TRBD1 (6 bases). The CDR3 is made up of 14 amino acids. From germline, CDR1 is SGHVS and CDR2 FQNEAQ. The V gene lost 3 bases and the J gene lost 4 bases, with 13 bases spanning the gap. CDR3 sequence (DNA): TGTGCCAGCAGCTTTCCGGGACAACAATACGAGCAGTACTTC. This codes for CASSFPGQQYEQYF.

As DNA, the CDR3 is TGTGCCAGCAGCCCGGGAGGGGCGTACAATGAGCAGTTCTTC. It yields the protein CASSPGGAYNEQFF. This sequence joins TRBV5-4 and TRBJ2-1; 8 nucleotides match TRBD2. J lost 4 bases, V lost 4 bases, and 4 bases had no gene match. The germline gives CDR1 SGHNT, CDR2 YYREEE (reference sequence). The CDR3 is 14 residues long.

This chain uses TRBV5-1 with TRBJ2-5; 9 bases match TRBD2. The germline gives CDR1 SGHRS, CDR2 YFSETQ. The V segment lost 4 bases and the J segment 0 bases; nucleotides outside the gene matches: 10. The CDR3 consists of 17 residues. This CDR3 is CASSLGIAGAHQETQYF. In nucleotides, the CDR3 is TGCGCCAGCAGCCTGGGGATAGCGGGGGCCCACCAAGAGACCCAGTACTTC.

J is TRBJ2-7 and V is TRBV5-1, with D possibly being TRBD2 (6 bases). The germline gives CDR1 SGHRS, CDR2 YFSETQ. This CDR3 contains 14 residues. Trimming left V 2 bases short and J 2 bases short, with 11 bases between. The CDR3 reads CASSFGTSTYEQYF. CDR3 nucleotides: TGCGCCAGCAGCTTCGGGACTTCGACCTACGAGCAGTACTTC.

The chain uses TRBV4-1 and TRBJ1-3, with D unclear. Trimming took off 1 base at V and 0 bases at J, with 13 bases between the two ends. The CDR3 has 17 amino acids. CDR1 and CDR2 from the germline V gene are MGHRA and YSYEKL. The CDR3 is CASSQVMPLSSGNTIYF. Written as DNA, the CDR3 is TGCGCCAGCAGCCAAGTCATGCCTTTGAGCTCTGGAAACACCATATATTTT.

The rearrangement joins TRBV5-1 to TRBJ2-6, with 9 positions matching TRBD1. Germline V CDR1 and CDR2: SGHRS, YFSETQ. The CDR3 runs to 20 residues. Unmatched junction bases numbered 17, after V lost 5 bases and J lost 2 bases. CDR3 in DNA: TGCGCCAGCAGTTTACCCTGGACAGGGGAGTTAAGTCCTGGGGCCAACGTCCTGACTTTC. It is translated as CASSLPWTGELSPGANVLTF.

The rearrangement uses TRBV6-5 and TRBJ1-2; D is perhaps TRBD1 (6 bases). V lost 6 bases and J lost 8, with 16 bases in between. Germline loops: CDR1 MNHEY, CDR2 SVGAGI. The CDR3 runs 13 residues. CDR3 in amino acids: CASSFLGQPGYTF. The DNA of the CDR3 is TGTGCCAGCAGCTTCCTCGGACAGCCGGGCTACACCTTC.

The genes are TRBV5-1 and TRBJ1-6, with no clear D. Between the trimmed V and J ends, which lost 0 bases and 6 bases, there was a span of 7 bases. The germline V gene encodes CDR1 SGHRS and CDR2 YFSETQ. This CDR3 contains 14 residues. CDR3 in amino acids: CASSLGGSNSPLHF. Here the CDR3 DNA reads TGCGCCAGCAGCTTGGGAGGGAGTAATTCACCCCTCCACTTT.

The CDR3 DNA reads as TGTGCCAGCAGCTCCAACGGAGCCATGGTAAACACCATATATTTT. Translated: CASSSNGAMVNTIYF. The chain carries TRBV9 and TRBJ1-3; no definite D call. V was trimmed by 4 bases and J by 6 bases, leaving 17 bases between them. The CDR3 sequence is 15 residues long. Germline CDR1 and CDR2: SGDLS and YYNGEE.

The chain carries TRBV7-2 and TRBJ1-5; D gene uncertain. CDR3 length equals 13 residues. Deletions cut 3 bases from V and 2 bases from J, with 5 bases between. CDR1 is SGHTA, CDR2 FQGNSA, per germline. The CDR3: CASSFFGNQPQHF. The CDR3 bases are TGTGCCAGCAGCTTCTTCGGCAATCAGCCCCAGCATTTT.

This chain links TRBV9 with TRBJ2-5, with 8 nucleotides matching TRBD1. Germline CDR1 reads SGDLS; CDR2 reads YYNGEE. The V gene end was trimmed by 0 bases and the J gene end by 3 bases; junction bases not matched to a gene: 7. This CDR3 region has 16 residues. The CDR3 reads CASSVGQGRREETQYF. The CDR3 DNA sequence: TGTGCCAGCAGCGTAGGACAGGGGAGGCGGGAAGAGACCCAGTACTTC.

The rearrangement links TRBV10-3 to TRBJ2-7, with TRBD1 identical over 8 bases. The junction had 0 bases not matched to a gene; V was cut back by 2 bases and J by 9 bases. From germline, CDR1 is ENHRY and CDR2 SYGVKD. The CDR3 length is 11 residues. CDR3 sequence: CAISEDRGQYF. The CDR3 nucleotides are TGTGCCATCAGTGAGGACAGGGGGCAGTACTTC.